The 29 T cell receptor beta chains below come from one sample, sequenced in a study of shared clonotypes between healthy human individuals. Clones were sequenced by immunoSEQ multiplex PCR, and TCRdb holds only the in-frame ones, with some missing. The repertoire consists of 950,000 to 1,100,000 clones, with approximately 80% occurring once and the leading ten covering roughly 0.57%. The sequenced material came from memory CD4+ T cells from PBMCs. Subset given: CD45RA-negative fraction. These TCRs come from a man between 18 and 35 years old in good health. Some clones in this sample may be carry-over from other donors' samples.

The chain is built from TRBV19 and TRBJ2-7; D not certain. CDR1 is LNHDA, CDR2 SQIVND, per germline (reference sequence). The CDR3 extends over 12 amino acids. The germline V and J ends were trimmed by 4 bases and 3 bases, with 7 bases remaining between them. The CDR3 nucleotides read TGTGCCAGTAGTAGGGTCTTCTACGAGCAGTACTTC. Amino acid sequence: CASSRVFYEQYF.

The CDR3 protein is CANSEYTEAFF. DNA for the CDR3: TGTGCCAATTCGGAGTACACTGAAGCTTTCTTT. The chain joins TRBV7-9 to TRBJ1-1; no reliable D call. The germline V gene has CDR1 SEHNR and CDR2 FQNEAQ (reference sequence). The CDR3 spans 11 residues. Trimming pared 10 bases from V and 3 bases from J, leaving 9 bases between.

CDR3 sequence: CASSQDLNRYEQYF. CDR3 DNA sequence: TGTGCCAGCAGCCAAGATTTAAATCGATACGAGCAGTACTTC. The chain has TRBV14 and TRBJ2-7; no firm D call. CDR1 SGHDN and CDR2 FVKESK come from the germline V gene. Trimming removed 0 bases at V and 4 bases at J, with 10 bases between. The CDR3 contains 14 residues. Using reference TRBV14 and TRBJ2-7 for the parts outside the CDR3, the full variable domain is EAGVTQFPSHSVIEKGQTVTLRCDPISGHDNLYWYRRVMGKEIKFLLHFVKESKQDESGMPNNRFLAERTGGTYSTLKVQPAELEDSGVYFCASSQDLNRYEQYFGPGTRLTVT.

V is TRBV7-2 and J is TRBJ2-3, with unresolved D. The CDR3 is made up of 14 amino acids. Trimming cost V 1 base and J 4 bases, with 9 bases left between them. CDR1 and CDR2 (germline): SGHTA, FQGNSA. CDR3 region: CASSLGLGSDTQYF. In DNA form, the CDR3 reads TGTGCCAGCAGCTTAGGGCTAGGGTCAGATACGCAGTATTTT.

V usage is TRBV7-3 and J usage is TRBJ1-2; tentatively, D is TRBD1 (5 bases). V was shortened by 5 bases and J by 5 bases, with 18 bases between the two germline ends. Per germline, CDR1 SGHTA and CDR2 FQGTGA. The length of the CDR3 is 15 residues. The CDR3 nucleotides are TGTGCCAGCAGCCCCAGTCAGGGAAGTCCGTATGGCTACACCTTC. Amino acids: CASSPSQGSPYGYTF.

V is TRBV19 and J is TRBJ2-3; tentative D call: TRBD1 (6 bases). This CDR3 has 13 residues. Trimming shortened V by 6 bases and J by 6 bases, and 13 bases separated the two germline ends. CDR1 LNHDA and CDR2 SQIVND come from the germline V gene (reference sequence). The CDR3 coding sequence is TGTGCCAGTAGGAGACAGGAGGCGGATACGCAGTATTTT. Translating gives CASRRQEADTQYF.

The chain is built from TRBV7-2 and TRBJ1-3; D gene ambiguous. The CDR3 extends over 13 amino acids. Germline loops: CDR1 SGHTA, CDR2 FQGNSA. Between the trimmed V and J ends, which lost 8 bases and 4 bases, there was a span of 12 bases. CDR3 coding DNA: TGTGCCAGCCGGGTTGGTTCCGGAAACACCATATATTTT. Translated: CASRVGSGNTIYF.

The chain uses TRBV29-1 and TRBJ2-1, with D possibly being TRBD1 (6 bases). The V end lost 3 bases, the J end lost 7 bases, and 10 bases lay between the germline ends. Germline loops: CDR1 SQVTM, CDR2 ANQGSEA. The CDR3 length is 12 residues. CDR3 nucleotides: TGCAGCGTTGACAGAGGGGGTAATGAGCAGTTCTTC. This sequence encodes CSVDRGGNEQFF.

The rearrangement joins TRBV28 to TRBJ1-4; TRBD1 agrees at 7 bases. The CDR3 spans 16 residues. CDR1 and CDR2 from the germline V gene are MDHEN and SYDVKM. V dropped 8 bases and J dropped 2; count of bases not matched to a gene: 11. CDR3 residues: CASVAGGERTNEKLFF. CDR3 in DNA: TGTGCCAGCGTGGCAGGGGGAGAGAGGACTAATGAAAAACTGTTTTTT.

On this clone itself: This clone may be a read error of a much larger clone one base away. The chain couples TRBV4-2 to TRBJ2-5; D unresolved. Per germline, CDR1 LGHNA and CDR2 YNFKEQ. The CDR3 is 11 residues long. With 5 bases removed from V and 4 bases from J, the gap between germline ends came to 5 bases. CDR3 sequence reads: CASSLSETQYF. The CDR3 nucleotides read TGTGCCAGCAGCTTGTCAGAGACCCAGTACTTC.

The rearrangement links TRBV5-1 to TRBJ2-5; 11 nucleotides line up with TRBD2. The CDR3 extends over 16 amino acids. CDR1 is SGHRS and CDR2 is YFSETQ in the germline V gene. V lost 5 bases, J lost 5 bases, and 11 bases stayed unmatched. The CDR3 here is CASRELAGVEYETQYF. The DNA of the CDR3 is TGCGCCAGCAGGGAACTAGCGGGAGTTGAATATGAGACCCAGTACTTC.

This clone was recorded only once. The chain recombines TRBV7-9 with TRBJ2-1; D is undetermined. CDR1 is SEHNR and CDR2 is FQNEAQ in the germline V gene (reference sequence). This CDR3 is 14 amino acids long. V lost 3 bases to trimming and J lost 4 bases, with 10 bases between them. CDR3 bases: TGTGCCAGCAGCTTGGTGCAGATTTACAATGAGCAGTTCTTC. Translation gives CASSLVQIYNEQFF.

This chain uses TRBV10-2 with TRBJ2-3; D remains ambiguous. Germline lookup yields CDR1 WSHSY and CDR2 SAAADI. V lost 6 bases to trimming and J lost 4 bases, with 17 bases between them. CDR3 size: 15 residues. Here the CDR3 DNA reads TGCGCCAGCAGGGGGTTGTTGGGCAAGGCAGATACGCAGTATTTT. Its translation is CASRGLLGKADTQYF.

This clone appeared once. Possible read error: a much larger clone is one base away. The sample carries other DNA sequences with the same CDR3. This CDR3 is CASSLVDRPEGAFF. CDR3 sequence (DNA): TGTGCCAGCAGCTTGGTCGACAGGCCCGAGGGGGCTTTCTTT. This chain connects TRBV5-6 to TRBJ1-1; weak D call: TRBD1 (6 bases). CDR1 SGHDT and CDR2 YYEEEE come from the germline V gene. The CDR3 contains 14 residues. V was cut by 0 bases and J by 11 bases, with 17 bases left in between.

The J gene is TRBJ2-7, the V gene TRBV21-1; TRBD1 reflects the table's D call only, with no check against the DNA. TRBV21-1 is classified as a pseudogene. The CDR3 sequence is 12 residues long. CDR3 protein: CASTRGHYEQYF. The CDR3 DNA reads TGTGCCAGCACCAGGGGGCACTACGAGCAGTACTTC.

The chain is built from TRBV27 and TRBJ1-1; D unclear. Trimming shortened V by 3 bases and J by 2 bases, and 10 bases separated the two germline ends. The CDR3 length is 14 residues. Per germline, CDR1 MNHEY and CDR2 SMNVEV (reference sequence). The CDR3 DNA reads TGTGCCAGCAGTTTGGGCAGACCAAACACTGAAGCTTTCTTT. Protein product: CASSLGRPNTEAFF.

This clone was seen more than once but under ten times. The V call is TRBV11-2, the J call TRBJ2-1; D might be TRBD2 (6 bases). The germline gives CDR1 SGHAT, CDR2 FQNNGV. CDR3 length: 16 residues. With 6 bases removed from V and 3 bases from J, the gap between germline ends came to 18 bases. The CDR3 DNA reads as TGTGCCAGCAGACCGGTTAGAGGGAGGCACTACAATGAGCAGTTCTTC. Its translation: CASRPVRGRHYNEQFF.

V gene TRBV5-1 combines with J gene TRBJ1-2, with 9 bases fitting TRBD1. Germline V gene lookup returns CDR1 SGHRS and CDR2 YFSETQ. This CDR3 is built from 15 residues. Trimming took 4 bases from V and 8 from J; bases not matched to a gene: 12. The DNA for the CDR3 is TGCGCCAGCAGCACCGATGGGACAGGGCGGGAAGGCTACACCTTC. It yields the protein CASSTDGTGREGYTF. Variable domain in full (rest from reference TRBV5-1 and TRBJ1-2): KAGVTQTPRYLIKTRGQQVTLSCSPISGHRSVSWYQQTPGQGLQFLFEYFSETQRNKGNFPGRFSGRQFSNSRSEMNVSTLELGDSALYLCASSTDGTGREGYTFGSGTRLTVV.

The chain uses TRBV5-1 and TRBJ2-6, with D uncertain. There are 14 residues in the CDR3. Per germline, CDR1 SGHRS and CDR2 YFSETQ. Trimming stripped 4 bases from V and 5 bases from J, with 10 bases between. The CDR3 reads CASSDLIRANVLTF. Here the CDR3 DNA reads TGCGCCAGCAGCGACCTTATCCGGGCCAACGTCCTGACTTTC.

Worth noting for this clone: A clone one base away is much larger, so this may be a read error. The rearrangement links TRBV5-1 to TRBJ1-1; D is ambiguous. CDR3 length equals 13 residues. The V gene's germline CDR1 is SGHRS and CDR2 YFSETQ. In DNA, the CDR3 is TGCGCCAGCAGCTTGTACTCCAGCACTGAAGTTTTCTTT. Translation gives CASSLYSSTEVFF.

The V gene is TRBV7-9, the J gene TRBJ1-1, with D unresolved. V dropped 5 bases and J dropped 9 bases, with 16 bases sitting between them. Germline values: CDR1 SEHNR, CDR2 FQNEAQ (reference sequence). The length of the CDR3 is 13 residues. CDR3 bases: TGTGCCAGCAGCCCCTTCGGGGAGTCGAAAGCTTTCTTT. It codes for CASSPFGESKAFF.

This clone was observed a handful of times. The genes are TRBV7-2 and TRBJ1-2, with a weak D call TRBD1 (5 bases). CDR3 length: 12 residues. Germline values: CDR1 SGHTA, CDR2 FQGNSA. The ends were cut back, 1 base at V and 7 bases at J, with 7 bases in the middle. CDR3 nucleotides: TGTGCCAGCAGCTTAGGGGGCACTGGCTACACCTTC. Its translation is CASSLGGTGYTF.

CDR3 DNA sequence: TGTGCCAGCAGCTTGGGACTATTATCAAATGAGCAGTTCTTC. Amino acid sequence: CASSLGLLSNEQFF. The chain is built from TRBV5-6 and TRBJ2-1; D might be TRBD2 (5 bases). The V end lost 0 bases, the J end lost 7 bases, and 11 bases lay between the germline ends. The CDR3 covers 14 residues. From germline, CDR1 is SGHDT and CDR2 YYEEEE.

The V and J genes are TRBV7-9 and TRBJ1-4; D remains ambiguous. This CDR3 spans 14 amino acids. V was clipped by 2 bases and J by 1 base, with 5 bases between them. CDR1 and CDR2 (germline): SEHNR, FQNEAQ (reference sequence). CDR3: CASSLRQTNEKLFF. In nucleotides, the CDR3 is TGTGCCAGCAGCTTAAGACAAACTAATGAAAAACTGTTTTTT.

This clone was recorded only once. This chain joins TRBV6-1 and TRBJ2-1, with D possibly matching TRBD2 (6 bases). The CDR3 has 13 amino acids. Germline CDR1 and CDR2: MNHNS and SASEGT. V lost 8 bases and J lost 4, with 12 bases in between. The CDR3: CASWTGEYNEQFF. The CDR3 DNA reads TGTGCCAGCTGGACGGGAGAATACAATGAGCAGTTCTTC.

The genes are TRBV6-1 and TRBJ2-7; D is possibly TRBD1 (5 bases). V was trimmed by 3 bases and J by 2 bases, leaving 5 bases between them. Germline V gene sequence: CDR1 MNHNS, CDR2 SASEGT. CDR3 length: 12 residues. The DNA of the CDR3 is TGTGCCAGCAGTGAGGACACCTACGAGCAGTACTTC. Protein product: CASSEDTYEQYF.

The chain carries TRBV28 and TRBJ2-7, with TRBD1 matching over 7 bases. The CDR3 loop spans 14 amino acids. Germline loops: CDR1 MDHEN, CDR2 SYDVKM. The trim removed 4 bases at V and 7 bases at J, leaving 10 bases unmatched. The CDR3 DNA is TGTGCCAGCAGTTCACAGGGGATTACGGGTGAGCAGTACTTC. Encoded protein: CASSSQGITGEQYF.

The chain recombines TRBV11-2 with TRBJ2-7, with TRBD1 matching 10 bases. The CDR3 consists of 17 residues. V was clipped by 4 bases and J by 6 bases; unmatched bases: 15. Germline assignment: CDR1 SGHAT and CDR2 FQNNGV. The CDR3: CASSSSDATGGFFEQYF. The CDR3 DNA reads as TGTGCCAGCAGCTCCTCCGACGCGACAGGGGGCTTCTTCGAGCAGTACTTC. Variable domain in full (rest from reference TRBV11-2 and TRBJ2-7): EAGVAQSPRYKIIEKRQSVAFWCNPISGHATLYWYQQILGQGPKLLIQFQNNGVVDDSQLPKDRFSAERLKGVDSTLKIQPAKLEDSAVYLCASSSSDATGGFFEQYFGPGTRLTVT.

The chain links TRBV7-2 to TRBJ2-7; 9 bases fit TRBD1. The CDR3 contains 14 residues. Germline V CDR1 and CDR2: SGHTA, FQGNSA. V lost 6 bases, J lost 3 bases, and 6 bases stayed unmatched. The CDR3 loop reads CASSQDRGNYEQYF. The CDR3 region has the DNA TGTGCCAGCAGTCAGGACAGGGGCAACTACGAGCAGTACTTC.